The 29 T cell receptor beta chains reported below all come from one sample, sequenced in a study of blood T cell repertoires in COVID-19. TCRdb's copy holds only in-frame clones and misses some; the assay was immunoSEQ multiplex PCR. The table lists about 120,000 clones, 75% to 90% of them singletons. Sequencing used peripheral blood. The receptors shown here come from a man between 70 and 80 years old with active or convalescent COVID-19.

The chain is built from TRBV9 and TRBJ2-5; 11 bases match TRBD2. CDR3 size: 16 residues. With V trimmed by 3 bases and J by 1 base, 5 bases remained unmatched. Germline V gene lookup returns CDR1 SGDLS and CDR2 YYNGEE. CDR3 sequence reads: CASSGRGLAGQETQYF. As DNA, the CDR3 is TGTGCCAGCAGCGGCAGAGGACTAGCGGGCCAAGAGACCCAGTACTTC.

This clone was observed a single time. The chain employs TRBV28 and TRBJ1-2; D is undetermined. CDR1 and CDR2 (germline): MDHEN, SYDVKM. Trimming stripped 9 bases from V and 5 bases from J, with 13 bases between. This CDR3 comprises 12 residues. The CDR3 here is CASFPSGYGYTF. CDR3 nucleotides: TGTGCCAGTTTTCCCTCGGGGTATGGCTACACCTTC.

The chain employs TRBV11-2 and TRBJ1-5, with D maybe TRBD1 (6 bases). This CDR3 contains 13 residues. Trimming left V 6 bases short and J 5 bases short, with 11 bases between. In germline, CDR1 is SGHAT, CDR2 FQNNGV. The CDR3 loop is CASSRGSYQPQHF. Written as DNA, the CDR3 is TGTGCCAGCAGTAGGGGGAGTTATCAGCCCCAGCATTTT.

This clone was seen a handful of times. V usage is TRBV11-2 and J usage is TRBJ2-5, with D possibly being TRBD1 (6 bases). The CDR3 totals 14 residues. Germline lookup yields CDR1 SGHAT and CDR2 FQNNGV. Trimming removed 5 bases from V and 2 bases from J, with 12 bases in between. The CDR3 DNA sequence: TGTGCCAGCAGCAGCCGGACAGTACAAGAGACCCAGTACTTC. It codes for CASSSRTVQETQYF.

A word on this clone: The identical CDR3 is also encoded by other nucleotide sequences in the sample. The chain employs TRBV27 and TRBJ2-3; 9 positions match TRBD2. The CDR3 spans 14 residues. V shed 2 bases and J 4 bases; nucleotides not matched to a gene: 1. The germline gives CDR1 MNHEY, CDR2 SMNVEV (reference sequence). CDR3 nucleotides: TGTGCCAGCAGTTTAGGCGGGAGGGCAGATACGCAGTATTTT. Translated, it gives CASSLGGRADTQYF.

The V and J genes are TRBV18 and TRBJ1-1; tentative D call: TRBD1 (5 bases). The CDR3 contains 15 residues. V lost 6 bases and J lost 2, with 16 bases in between. Germline CDR1 KGHSH, CDR2 LQKENI. The chain's CDR3 is CASSWTKDDNTEAFF. CDR3 nucleotide sequence: TGTGCCAGCTCCTGGACAAAGGACGATAACACTGAAGCTTTCTTT.

This clone was seen a single time. The chain links TRBV4-1 to TRBJ2-1; 13 bases agree with TRBD2. The junction had 3 bases not matched to a gene; V was cut back by 3 bases and J by 7 bases. Germline values: CDR1 MGHRA, CDR2 YSYEKL. This CDR3 spans 15 amino acids. The CDR3 DNA is TGCGCCAGCAGCCAGACTAGCGGGAGGCGGAATGAGCAGTTCTTC. Its translation is CASSQTSGRRNEQFF.

The chain combines TRBV11-2 with TRBJ2-7; TRBD1 is a possible D gene (6 bases). The CDR3 is 14 residues long. Germline-derived CDR1 and CDR2 are SGHAT and FQNNGV. Trimming pared 6 bases from V and 2 bases from J, leaving 14 bases between. The CDR3 DNA sequence: TGTGCCAGCAGTAAAATTACAGGGACCTACGAGCAGTACTTC. This codes for CASSKITGTYEQYF.

The V gene is TRBV6-2 or TRBV6-3, the J gene TRBJ2-3, with 10 bases lining up with TRBD2. V shed 2 bases, J shed 7 bases, and the junction held 9 bases outside the gene matches. CDR3 size: 16 residues. Germline V gives CDR1 MNHEY, CDR2 SVGEGT. In DNA, the CDR3 is TGTGCCAGCAGTTACCCAAGAGCGGGAGGGTCAAATACGCAGTATTTT. This encodes CASSYPRAGGSNTQYF.

This clone was detected once. The chain employs TRBV5-1 and TRBJ2-3, with a possible D match to TRBD1 (6 bases). The V gene lost 2 bases and the J gene lost 1 base, with 11 bases spanning the gap. Germline V gene sequence: CDR1 SGHRS, CDR2 YFSETQ. The CDR3 consists of 15 residues. The CDR3 region is CASSLGGKGTDTQYF. In nucleotides, the CDR3 is TGCGCCAGCAGCTTAGGGGGAAAAGGCACAGATACGCAGTATTTT.

The chain uses TRBV6-5 and TRBJ2-1; TRBD2 aligns across 11 bases. This CDR3 region has 15 residues. Germline V CDR1 and CDR2: MNHEY, SVGAGI. V lost 7 bases to trimming and J lost 2 bases; unmatched junction nucleotides: 4. The CDR3 DNA sequence: TGTGCCAGCATAGCGGGAGGGCTCCCCTACAATGAGCAGTTCTTC. Encoded protein: CASIAGGLPYNEQFF.

The CDR3 protein is CASSDGTNFKQYF. DNA of the CDR3: TGTGCCAGCAGCGACGGGACAAACTTCAAGCAGTACTTC. The rearrangement uses TRBV12-3 or TRBV12-4 and TRBJ2-7, with a tentative D call TRBD1 (6 bases). The CDR3 contains 13 residues. Trimming left V 6 bases short and J 8 bases short, with 17 bases between.

The V and J genes are TRBV13 and TRBJ2-3, with 13 nucleotides matching TRBD2. This CDR3 contains 16 residues. Germline V CDR1 and CDR2: PRHDT, FYEKMQ (reference sequence). V lost 8 bases to trimming and J lost 0 bases; unmatched junction nucleotides: 5. The CDR3, as DNA: TGTGCCAGCGGACTAGCGGGAGTTAGAAGCACAGATACGCAGTATTTT. Its protein product is CASGLAGVRSTDTQYF.

This sequence joins TRBV6-5 and TRBJ1-4; 8 bases map to TRBD1. Germline lookup yields CDR1 MNHEY and CDR2 SVGAGI. The V segment lost 6 bases and the J segment 8 bases; nucleotides outside the gene matches: 5. This CDR3 has 13 residues. The CDR3 region has the DNA TGTGCCAGCAGAGGACAGGGATGGGAAAAACTGTTTTTT. This translates into CASRGQGWEKLFF.

The J gene is TRBJ2-1, the V gene TRBV28; TRBD1 aligns across 7 bases. The CDR3 is 15 amino acids. The V and J ends lost 4 bases and 6 bases, in that order; junction bases with no gene match: 9. Germline CDR1 and CDR2: MDHEN and SYDVKM. CDR3 DNA sequence: TGTGCCAGCAGTTCCATAGGGACAGCTTCCAATGAGCAGTTCTTC. This encodes CASSSIGTASNEQFF.

This clone was seen a few times. The chain has TRBV7-2 and TRBJ2-7; 10 bases align to TRBD1. J was trimmed by 7 bases and V by 5 bases; bases with no gene match: 11. The CDR3 sequence is 15 residues long. Germline V gives CDR1 SGHTA, CDR2 FQGNSA. The chain's CDR3 is CASSLSGTGAQEQYF. DNA for the CDR3: TGTGCCAGCAGCCTGTCCGGGACAGGGGCACAGGAGCAGTACTTC.

The chain joins TRBV5-8 to TRBJ2-5, with 11 bases matching TRBD1. Germline assignment: CDR1 SGHTS and CDR2 YDEGEE. There are 16 residues in the CDR3. V was clipped by 4 bases and J by 5 bases; unmatched bases: 10. The CDR3 sequence is CASSDHPGQGAETQYF. CDR3 coding DNA: TGTGCCAGCAGCGACCACCCAGGACAGGGGGCCGAGACCCAGTACTTC.

V is TRBV24-1 and J is TRBJ2-1; 9 bases are shared with TRBD1. From germline, CDR1 is KGHDR and CDR2 SFDVKD. V shed 4 bases, J shed 7 bases, and the junction held 7 bases outside the gene matches. The CDR3 is 15 amino acids. The CDR3 coding sequence is TGTGCCACCAGTGACCCTGGACAGGGGCGGAATGAGCAGTTCTTC. Translating gives CATSDPGQGRNEQFF.

The V gene is TRBV11-3, the J gene TRBJ2-3; 7 nucleotides align to TRBD2. This CDR3 is 14 amino acids long. J lost 5 bases, V lost 1 base, and 3 bases had no gene match. CDR1 is SGHNT and CDR2 is YENEEA in the germline V gene. This CDR3 is CASSLAGGGDTQYF. For the CDR3, the DNA is TGTGCCAGCAGCTTAGCTGGGGGGGGAGATACGCAGTATTTT.

The chain links TRBV9 to TRBJ2-2; TRBD2 matches 12 bases. The CDR3 is 17 residues long. V shed 1 base, J shed 1 base, and the junction held 2 bases outside the gene matches. Germline V gene sequence: CDR1 SGDLS, CDR2 YYNGEE. CDR3: CASSVKLAGGNTGELFF. DNA of the CDR3: TGTGCCAGCAGCGTAAAACTAGCGGGGGGGAACACCGGGGAGCTGTTTTTT. The complete variable domain, with remaining parts taken from reference TRBV9 and TRBJ2-2, reads DSGVTQTPKHLITATGQRVTLRCSPRSGDLSVYWYQQSLDQGLQFLIQYYNGEERAKGNILERFSAQQFPDLHSELNLSSLELGDSALYFCASSVKLAGGNTGELFFGEGSRLTVL.

The chain uses TRBV3-1 (or the pseudogene TRBV3-2) and TRBJ2-1; possible D gene TRBD2, 5 bases. Trimming pared 0 bases from V and 4 bases from J, leaving 10 bases between. This CDR3 spans 15 amino acids. CDR1 is LGHDT, CDR2 YNNKEL, per germline (reference sequence). CDR3 DNA sequence: TGTGCCAGCAGCCAAGACGCTAGCTGGTACAATGAGCAGTTCTTC. It codes for CASSQDASWYNEQFF.

The chain couples TRBV18 to TRBJ1-6; 8 bases are a match to TRBD1. Germline V lookup: CDR1 KGHSH, CDR2 LQKENI. The trim removed 3 bases at V and 10 bases at J, leaving 5 bases unmatched. CDR3 length equals 14 residues. CDR3 loop: CASSPGQGGSPLHF. For the CDR3, the DNA is TGTGCCAGCTCACCCGGACAGGGAGGCTCACCCCTCCACTTT.

The chain combines TRBV18 with TRBJ2-1, with 10 positions matching TRBD1. CDR3 length equals 14 residues. V shed 8 bases and J 5 bases; nucleotides not matched to a gene: 6. Germline V lookup: CDR1 KGHSH, CDR2 LQKENI. Here the CDR3 reads CASLKTGGNNEQFF. Written as DNA, the CDR3 is TGTGCCAGCCTTAAGACAGGGGGCAACAATGAGCAGTTCTTC.

As concerns this clone: The sample carries other DNA sequences with the same CDR3. CDR3 protein: CASSLSRTESSGNTIYF. The CDR3 bases are TGTGCCAGCAGTTTATCCCGAACAGAGAGCTCTGGAAACACCATATATTTT. V gene TRBV28 combines with J gene TRBJ1-3; D unresolved. Germline-derived CDR1 and CDR2 are MDHEN and SYDVKM. The CDR3 spans 17 residues. The V end lost 1 base, the J end lost 0 bases, and 13 bases lay between the germline ends. Drawing the rest from reference TRBV28 and TRBJ1-3, the complete variable domain is DVKVTQSSRYLVKRTGEKVFLECVQDMDHENMFWYRQDPGLGLRLIYFSYDVKMKEKGDIPEGYSVSREKKERFSLILESASTNQTSMYLCASSLSRTESSGNTIYFGEGSWLTVV.

This clone turned up a few times. The rearrangement uses TRBV2 and TRBJ1-6, with 9 bases matching TRBD1. Looked up from germline, CDR1 is SNHLY and CDR2 is FYNNEI. Germline trimming cut 3 bases from V and 7 bases from J; bases unmatched to any gene: 4. This CDR3 region has 15 residues. The CDR3 DNA is TGTGCCAGCAGTGATCTAGGACAGGGGAATTCACCCCTCCACTTT. Translated: CASSDLGQGNSPLHF. Using reference TRBV2 and TRBJ1-6 for the parts outside the CDR3, the full variable domain is EPEVTQTPSHQVTQMGQEVILRCVPISNHLYFYWYRQILGQKVEFLVSFYNNEISEKSEIFDDQFSVERPDGSNFTLKIRSTKLEDSAMYFCASSDLGQGNSPLHFGNGTRLTVT.

V gene TRBV6-1 combines with J gene TRBJ1-4; 12 bases line up with TRBD1. V was clipped by 4 bases and J by 0 bases; unmatched bases: 3. CDR1 is MNHNS, CDR2 SASEGT, per germline. This CDR3 comprises 17 residues. CDR3 region: CASSGGQGAATNEKLFF. The CDR3 coding sequence is TGTGCCAGCAGTGGGGGACAGGGGGCTGCAACTAATGAAAAACTGTTTTTT.

The genes are TRBV3-1 (or the pseudogene TRBV3-2) and TRBJ2-6; D is perhaps TRBD2 (6 bases). The V and J ends lost 0 bases and 1 base respectively, with 13 bases between them. CDR3 length: 18 amino acids. CDR1 and CDR2 from the germline V gene are LGHDT and YNNKEL (reference sequence). Written as DNA, the CDR3 is TGTGCCAGCAGCCAAGATTATCGGAGGGTTTCTGGGGCCAACGTCCTGACTTTC. Its translation: CASSQDYRRVSGANVLTF.

This clone was counted only a few times. The rearrangement uses TRBV7-2 and TRBJ2-7, with 10 bases aligning to TRBD2. Germline V gene sequence: CDR1 SGHTA, CDR2 FQGNSA. This CDR3 comprises 15 residues. J gave up 2 bases and V 2 bases, and 3 bases lay outside the gene matches. The CDR3 region has the DNA TGTGCCAGCAGCTTACTAGCGGGAGACCCCTACGAGCAGTACTTC. Protein: CASSLLAGDPYEQYF.

This rearrangement joins TRBV6-5 to TRBJ2-1; perhaps TRBD2 as D (5 bases). Per the germline V gene, CDR1 is MNHEY and CDR2 is SVGAGI. This CDR3 comprises 14 residues. Deletions cut 8 bases from V and 1 base from J, with 12 bases between. CDR3: CASALDFSYNEQFF. CDR3 DNA sequence: TGTGCCAGCGCCCTGGACTTTTCCTACAATGAGCAGTTCTTC.